This note documents a single TCR beta chain sequence. The antigen is undetermined. CDR3 length: 14 residues. Trimming shortened V by 5 bases and J by 1 base, and 10 bases separated the two germline ends. From germline, CDR1 is ENHRY and CDR2 SYGVKD. Profiling relied on immunoSEQ multiplex PCR, and the TCRdb table lists in-frame clones only, not all of them. The sample consists of 150,000 to 200,000 clones, around 85% of them appearing once. These data belong to a study of cytomegalovirus exposure and HLA in healthy donors. Across the study: The 120 or so validation repertoires used a platform that matched the one used for the approximately 620 first-cohort repertoires, as a later analysis reported.

The study's findings and limits: The authors enumerated roughly 180 TCR beta chains as linked to cytomegalovirus. There were a few CMV-associated chains whose specificity for CMV antigens was confirmed in vitro.

Sequencing was performed on PBMCs. The receptor comes from a woman in her 30s in good health and CMV-seronegative. The rearrangement links TRBV10-3 to TRBJ2-3; D is ambiguous. This CDR3 is CAISTLEGTDTQYF. Written as DNA, the CDR3 is TGTGCCATCAGTACGTTAGAAGGCACAGATACGCAGTATTTT.